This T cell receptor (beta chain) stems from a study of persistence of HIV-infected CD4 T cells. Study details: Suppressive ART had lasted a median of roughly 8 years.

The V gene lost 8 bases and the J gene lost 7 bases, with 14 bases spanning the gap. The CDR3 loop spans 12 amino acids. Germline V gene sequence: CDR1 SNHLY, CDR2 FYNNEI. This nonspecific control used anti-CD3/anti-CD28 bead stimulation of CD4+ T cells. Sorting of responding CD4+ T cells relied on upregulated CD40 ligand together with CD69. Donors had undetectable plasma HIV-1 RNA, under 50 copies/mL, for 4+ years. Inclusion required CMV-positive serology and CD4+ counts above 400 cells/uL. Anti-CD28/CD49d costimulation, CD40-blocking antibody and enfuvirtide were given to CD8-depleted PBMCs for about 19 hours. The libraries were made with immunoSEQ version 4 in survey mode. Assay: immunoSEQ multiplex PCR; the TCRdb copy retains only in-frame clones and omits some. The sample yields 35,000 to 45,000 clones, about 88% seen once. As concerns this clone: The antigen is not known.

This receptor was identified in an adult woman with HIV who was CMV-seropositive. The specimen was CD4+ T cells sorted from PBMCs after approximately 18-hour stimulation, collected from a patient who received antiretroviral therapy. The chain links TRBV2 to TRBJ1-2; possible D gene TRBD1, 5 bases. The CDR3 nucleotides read TGTGCCAGCTCGGGTGGGGCAGCTGGCTACACCTTC. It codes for CASSGGAAGYTF.